Given below is one TCR beta chain in context. The sample is drawn from a study of T cell changes during pregnancy in multiple sclerosis. Here immunoSEQ multiplex PCR was the method, and the copy in TCRdb shows in-frame clones only, minus some. This table has approximately 44,000 clones, around 92% appearing once. The V segment lost 3 bases and the J segment 2 bases; nucleotides outside the gene matches: 5. Germline loops: CDR1 SGHAT, CDR2 FQNNGV. The CDR3 extends over 15 amino acids. The material was CD4+ T cells from peripheral blood mononuclear cells, obtained in the second trimester of pregnancy. The J gene is TRBJ2-7, the V gene TRBV11-2; 9 bases fit TRBD2. The TCR comes from a female donor in good health, enrolled as a control in a pregnancy study. CDR3 sequence (DNA): TGTGCCAGCAGCTTCCTAGCGGGGAACACCTACGAGCAGTACTTC. It is translated as CASSFLAGNTYEQYF.